These 23 T cell receptor beta chains originate from one sample sequenced in a study of shared clonotypes between healthy human individuals. Some clones are missing from TCRdb's copy, which holds only in-frame ones; the method was immunoSEQ multiplex PCR. Among approximately 1,500,000 clones listed, 95% to 99% were seen once. Material for sequencing was naive CD4+ T cells sorted from blood. Subset defined: CD45RA+ positively selected. Every receptor here comes from a man aged 30 to 39 in good health.

The chain links TRBV2 to TRBJ2-5; D is undetermined. The germline V gene has CDR1 SNHLY and CDR2 FYNNEI. V shed 10 bases and J shed 7 bases, with 19 bases lying between them. CDR3 size: 13 residues. The CDR3 loop reads CATVDPWLGTQYF. CDR3 nucleotides: TGTGCCACTGTGGACCCCTGGTTAGGGACCCAGTACTTC. The complete variable domain, with remaining parts taken from reference TRBV2 and TRBJ2-5, reads EPEVTQTPSHQVTQMGQEVILRCVPISNHLYFYWYRQILGQKVEFLVSFYNNEISEKSEIFDDQFSVERPDGSNFTLKIRSTKLEDSAMYFCATVDPWLGTQYFGPGTRLLVL.

The CDR3 DNA is TGTGCTAGTGGTTTGGGGAAGCGGGGGGTGGATGACACTGAAGCTTTCTTT. This sequence encodes CASGLGKRGVDDTEAFF. V is TRBV12-5 and J is TRBJ1-1; D might be TRBD1 (5 bases). The CDR3 extends over 17 amino acids. CDR1 LGHNT and CDR2 FRNRAP come from the germline V gene. V shed 1 base and J shed 3 bases, with 18 bases lying between them. Looking up the rest from reference TRBV12-5 and TRBJ1-1 gives the full variable domain: DARVTQTPRHKVTEMGQEVTMRCQPILGHNTVFWYRQTMMQGLELLAYFRNRAPLDDSGMPKDRFSAEMPDATLATLKIQPSEPRDSAVYFCASGLGKRGVDDTEAFFGQGTRLTVV.

This chain links TRBV19 with TRBJ1-1; no firm D call. This CDR3 comprises 13 residues. V lost 5 bases and J lost 4, with 11 bases in between. Germline CDR1 and CDR2: LNHDA and SQIVND (reference sequence). In nucleotides, the CDR3 is TGTGCCAGTAGTCCCCAGGTGAGCACTGAAGCTTTCTTT. Translated, it gives CASSPQVSTEAFF.

This chain joins TRBV6-5 and TRBJ2-5; D is perhaps TRBD1 (6 bases). Between the trimmed V and J ends, which lost 7 bases and 1 base, there was a span of 16 bases. The CDR3 is made up of 15 amino acids. CDR1 and CDR2 from the germline V gene are MNHEY and SVGAGI. This CDR3 is CASKVGAGAQETQYF. Written as DNA, the CDR3 is TGTGCCAGCAAAGTGGGGGCAGGGGCCCAAGAGACCCAGTACTTC.

The chain is built from TRBV9 and TRBJ2-6; D call uncertain. This CDR3 contains 16 residues. V was clipped by 0 bases and J by 0 bases, with 7 bases between them. CDR1 and CDR2 from the germline V gene are SGDLS and YYNGEE. CDR3 residues: CASSVGLPSGANVLTF. CDR3 bases: TGTGCCAGCAGCGTAGGACTTCCCTCTGGGGCCAACGTCCTGACTTTC.

For this clone: This CDR3 is also generated by other DNA sequences in the sample. V gene TRBV7-2 combines with J gene TRBJ2-7; no clear D. The CDR3 is 15 amino acids. The germline V gene has CDR1 SGHTA and CDR2 FQGNSA. The germline V and J ends were trimmed by 0 bases and 4 bases, with 13 bases remaining between them. The CDR3 region has the DNA TGTGCCAGCAGCTTAGCTTTGGCGGAGACTTACGAGCAGTACTTC. Encoded protein: CASSLALAETYEQYF.

V usage is TRBV5-8 and J usage is TRBJ2-5; 7 bases match TRBD1. V trimming: 4 bases; J trimming: 5 bases; junction bases outside the gene matches: 14. Germline CDR1 is SGHTS and CDR2 is YDEGEE. The CDR3 spans 16 residues. CDR3 nucleotide sequence: TGTGCCAGCAGCAACGCTGGACAGGCAGCTTTGGAGACCCAGTACTTC. It encodes CASSNAGQAALETQYF.

This rearrangement joins TRBV5-4 to TRBJ2-7; TRBD2 matches at 11 bases. Germline V gene data show CDR1 as SGHNT and CDR2 as YYREEE (reference sequence). The CDR3 has 15 amino acids. The V segment lost 4 bases and the J segment 2 bases; nucleotides outside the gene matches: 5. Here the CDR3 DNA reads TGTGCCAGCAGCCACCTAGCGGGGGGCACCTACGAGCAGTACTTC. Translation: CASSHLAGGTYEQYF. Supplemented by reference TRBV5-4 and TRBJ2-7, the full variable domain reads ETGVTQSPTHLIKTRGQQVTLRCSSQSGHNTVSWYQQALGQGPQFIFQYYREEENGRGNFPPRFSGLQFPNYSSELNVNALELDDSALYLCASSHLAGGTYEQYFGPGTRLTVT.

The J gene is TRBJ2-1, the V gene TRBV18; 11 positions match TRBD2. CDR1 is KGHSH, CDR2 LQKENI, per germline. This CDR3 comprises 16 residues. V lost 4 bases to trimming and J lost 10 bases; unmatched junction nucleotides: 12. CDR3 sequence: CASSRHTLPSGGEQFF. In DNA, the CDR3 is TGTGCCAGCTCACGACACACTTTGCCTAGCGGGGGGGAGCAGTTCTTC.

The chain has TRBV5-6 and TRBJ2-3, with D possibly TRBD1 on 5 matching bases. The CDR3 consists of 15 residues. Trimming took off 3 bases at V and 0 bases at J, with 11 bases between the two ends. Per germline, CDR1 SGHDT and CDR2 YYEEEE. CDR3: CASSSSSGSTDTQYF. Written as DNA, the CDR3 is TGTGCCAGCAGCTCCTCCTCAGGGAGCACAGATACGCAGTATTTT.

Regarding this clone: This sample also contains other DNA sequences that code for the same CDR3. The chain joins TRBV28 to TRBJ2-1; weak D call: TRBD2 (5 bases). The germline V gene has CDR1 MDHEN and CDR2 SYDVKM. V lost 3 bases, J lost 2 bases, and 5 bases lay in between. The CDR3 has 13 residues. In nucleotides, the CDR3 is TGTGCCAGCAGTTTGCGGGCCTACAATGAGCAGTTCTTC. Translating gives CASSLRAYNEQFF.

This clone showed up many times. The genes are TRBV7-9 and TRBJ2-1; no reliable D call. The CDR3 covers 11 residues. With 5 bases removed from V and 10 bases from J, the gap between germline ends came to 9 bases. Germline V gives CDR1 SEHNR, CDR2 FQNEAQ (reference sequence). CDR3 in amino acids: CASSTMLEQFF. The CDR3 nucleotides read TGTGCCAGCAGCACCATGTTGGAGCAGTTCTTC.

The CDR3 reads CASSYSGSGGGYTF. DNA for the CDR3: TGTGCCAGCAGTTACTCAGGGAGTGGAGGCGGCTACACCTTC. The chain employs TRBV6-5 and TRBJ1-2; D is ambiguous. CDR3 length: 14 amino acids. V lost 0 bases to trimming and J lost 8 bases, with 13 bases between them. CDR1 is MNHEY, CDR2 SVGAGI, per germline.

The rearrangement joins TRBV9 to TRBJ2-6, with D maybe TRBD1 (5 bases). This CDR3 has 15 residues. From germline, CDR1 is SGDLS and CDR2 YYNGEE. V lost 4 bases and J lost 5, with 13 bases in between. The CDR3 is CASSSSGMWANVLTF. For the CDR3, the DNA is TGTGCCAGCAGCTCCTCAGGGATGTGGGCCAACGTCCTGACTTTC.

This chain links TRBV9 with TRBJ2-3, with 7 bases aligning to TRBD2. Germline V gene lookup returns CDR1 SGDLS and CDR2 YYNGEE. Losses at the gene ends were 0 bases for V and 7 bases for J; bases not matched to a gene: 8. The CDR3 is 15 residues long. CDR3 sequence: CASSVESGGTNTQYF. The CDR3 coding sequence is TGTGCCAGCAGCGTAGAGAGTGGGGGGACTAATACGCAGTATTTT.

The chain employs TRBV7-9 and TRBJ1-2; no definite D call. CDR3 length: 13 residues. Looked up from germline, CDR1 is SEHNR and CDR2 is FQNEAQ (reference sequence). Between the trimmed V and J ends, which lost 3 bases and 2 bases, there was a span of 7 bases. In DNA, the CDR3 is TGTGCCAGCAGCTTTGACGAAAACTATGGCTACACCTTC. It yields the protein CASSFDENYGYTF.

This chain joins TRBV9 and TRBJ2-1; TRBD2 aligns across 8 bases. CDR1 is SGDLS, CDR2 YYNGEE, per germline. This CDR3 has 17 residues. The J segment lost 2 bases and the V segment lost 2 bases, leaving 9 bases of the junction unmatched. DNA for the CDR3: TGTGCCAGCAGCGTCAATCCGATCGGGAGGGCCTACAATGAGCAGTTCTTC. Translating gives CASSVNPIGRAYNEQFF.

The chain links TRBV5-6 to TRBJ2-1, with a tentative D call TRBD1 (6 bases). CDR3 size: 14 residues. V shed 5 bases and J shed 0 bases, with 9 bases lying between them. The germline gives CDR1 SGHDT, CDR2 YYEEEE. This chain's CDR3 is CASSGTRSYNEQFF. DNA for the CDR3: TGTGCCAGCAGTGGGACACGCTCCTACAATGAGCAGTTCTTC.

The V call is TRBV27, the J call TRBJ2-7; D is possibly TRBD2 (6 bases). V was cut by 6 bases and J by 1 base, with 13 bases left in between. The CDR3 has 14 residues. Per germline, CDR1 MNHEY and CDR2 SMNVEV (reference sequence). The CDR3 here is CASRRRGISYEQYF. The CDR3 DNA follows: TGTGCCAGCAGAAGGCGGGGAATTTCCTACGAGCAGTACTTC.

The chain has TRBV16 and TRBJ2-1; 10 bases line up with TRBD2. Germline trimming cut 0 bases from V and 4 bases from J; bases unmatched to any gene: 3. The CDR3 totals 16 residues. Germline lookup yields CDR1 KGHSY and CDR2 FQNENV. The CDR3 sequence is CASSQSTSGRYNEQFF. Written as DNA, the CDR3 is TGTGCCAGCAGCCAATCGACTAGCGGGCGGTACAATGAGCAGTTCTTC.

V gene TRBV4-1 combines with J gene TRBJ1-5; D is uncertain. Germline V gene data show CDR1 as MGHRA and CDR2 as YSYEKL. The CDR3 loop spans 16 amino acids. V was shortened by 1 base and J by 3 bases, with 13 bases between the two germline ends. CDR3 nucleotide sequence: TGCGCCAGCAGCCAAGGTTCAACCAGCTACAATCAGCCCCAGCATTTT. Encoded protein: CASSQGSTSYNQPQHF.

This clone came up once. The rearrangement links TRBV11-3 to TRBJ2-7; the match to TRBD1 covers 10 bases. V trimming: 1 base; J trimming: 5 bases; junction bases outside the gene matches: 5. The CDR3 spans 15 residues. From germline, CDR1 is SGHNT and CDR2 YENEEA. CDR3 region: CASSLGGTGVHEQYF. Here the CDR3 DNA reads TGTGCCAGCAGCTTAGGTGGGACAGGGGTCCACGAGCAGTACTTC.

This chain links TRBV29-1 with TRBJ2-1; D remains ambiguous. The length of the CDR3 is 14 residues. V gave up 4 bases and J gave up 0 bases, with 10 bases separating them. Per the germline V gene, CDR1 is SQVTM and CDR2 is ANQGSEA. The CDR3 is CSVGWGISYNEQFF. In DNA, the CDR3 is TGCAGCGTTGGGTGGGGTATCTCCTACAATGAGCAGTTCTTC.